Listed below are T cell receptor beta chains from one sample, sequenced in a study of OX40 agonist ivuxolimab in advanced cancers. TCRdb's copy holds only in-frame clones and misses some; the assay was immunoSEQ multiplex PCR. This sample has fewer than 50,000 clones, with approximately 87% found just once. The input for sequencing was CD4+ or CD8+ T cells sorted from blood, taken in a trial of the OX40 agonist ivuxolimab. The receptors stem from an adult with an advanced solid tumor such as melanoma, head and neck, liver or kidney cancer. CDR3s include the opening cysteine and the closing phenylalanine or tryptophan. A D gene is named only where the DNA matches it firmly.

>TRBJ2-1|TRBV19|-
CASSSGHVYNEQFF
TGTGCCAGTAGTTCCGGGCACGTCTACAATGAGCAGTTCTTC
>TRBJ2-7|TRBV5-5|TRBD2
CASSLFPSGTPGEQYF
TGTGCCAGCAGCTTGTTTCCTAGCGGGACACCCGGCGAGCAGTACTTC
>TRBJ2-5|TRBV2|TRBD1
CASNRPTGGLQETQYF
TGTGCCAGCAACAGACCGACAGGGGGCCTCCAAGAGACCCAGTACTTC
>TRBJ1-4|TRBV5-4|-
CASSLGDNANEKLFF
TGTGCCAGCAGCTTGGGGGACAATGCTAATGAAAAACTGTTTTTT
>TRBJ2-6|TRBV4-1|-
CASSDPFVLTGQGAGANVLTF
TGCGCCAGCAGCGATCCATTCGTTTTGACAGGCCAAGGGGCTGGGGCCAACGTCCTGACTTTC
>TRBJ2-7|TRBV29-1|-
CSAWEDYEQYF
TGCAGCGCATGGGAGGACTACGAGCAGTACTTC
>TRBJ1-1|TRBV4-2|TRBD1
CASSQWDRAVNTEAFF
TGTGCCAGCAGCCAATGGGACAGGGCGGTGAACACTGAAGCTTTCTTT
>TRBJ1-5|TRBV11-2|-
CASSPSDVYSNQPQHF
TGTGCCAGCAGCCCCTCCGATGTTTATAGCAATCAGCCCCAGCATTTT
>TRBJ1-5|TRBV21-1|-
CARPPWDTGRLVNQPQHF
TGTGCCAGACCCCCTTGGGATACGGGACGGTTAGTCAATCAGCCCCAGCATTTT
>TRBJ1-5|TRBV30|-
CAWSLGSNQPQHF
TGTGCCTGGAGTCTCGGTAGCAATCAGCCCCAGCATTTT